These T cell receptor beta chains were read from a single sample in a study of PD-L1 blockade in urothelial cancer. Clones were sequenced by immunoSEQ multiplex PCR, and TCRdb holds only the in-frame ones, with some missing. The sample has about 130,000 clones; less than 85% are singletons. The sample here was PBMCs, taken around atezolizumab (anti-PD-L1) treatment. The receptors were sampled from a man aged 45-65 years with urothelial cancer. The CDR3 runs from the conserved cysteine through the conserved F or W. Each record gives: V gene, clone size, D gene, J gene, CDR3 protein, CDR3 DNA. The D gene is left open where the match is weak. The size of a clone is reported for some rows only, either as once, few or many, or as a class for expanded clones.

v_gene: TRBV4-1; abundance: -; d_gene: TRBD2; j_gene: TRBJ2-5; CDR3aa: CASSQDTSAYQETQYF; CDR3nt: TGCGCCAGCAGCCAAGATACTAGCGCGTACCAAGAGACCCAGTACTTC
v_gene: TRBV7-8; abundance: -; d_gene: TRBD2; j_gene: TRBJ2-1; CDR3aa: CASSRPGTSAYNEQFF; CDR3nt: TGTGCCAGCAGCCGCCCGGGAACTAGCGCCTACAATGAGCAGTTCTTC
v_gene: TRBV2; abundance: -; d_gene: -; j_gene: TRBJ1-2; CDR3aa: CASSGTGRADYGYTF; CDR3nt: TGTGCCAGCAGTGGGACGGGCAGGGCCGACTATGGCTACACCTTC
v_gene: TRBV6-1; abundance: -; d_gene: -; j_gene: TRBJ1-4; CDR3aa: CASSRGIANEKLFF; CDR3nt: TGTGCCAGCAGTCGGGGAATCGCTAATGAAAAACTGTTTTTT
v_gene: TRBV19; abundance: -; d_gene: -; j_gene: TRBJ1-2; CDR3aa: CASSIPGVYGYTF; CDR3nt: TGTGCCAGTAGTATCCCAGGTGTCTATGGCTACACCTTC
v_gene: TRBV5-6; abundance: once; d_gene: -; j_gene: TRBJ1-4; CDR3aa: CASSGGGLANF; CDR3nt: TGTGCCAGCAGCGGGGGGGGACTCGCCAACTTT
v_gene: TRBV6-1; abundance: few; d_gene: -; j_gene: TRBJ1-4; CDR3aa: CASSTQLNEKLFF; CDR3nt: TGTGCCAGCAGCACACAGCTTAATGAAAAACTGTTTTTT
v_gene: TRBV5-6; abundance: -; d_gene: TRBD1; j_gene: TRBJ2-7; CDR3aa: CASSMLQGTYEQYF; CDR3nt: TGTGCCAGCAGCATGCTACAGGGGACGTACGAGCAGTACTTC
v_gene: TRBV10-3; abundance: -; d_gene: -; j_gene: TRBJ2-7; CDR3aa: CAISRDSSFSYEQYF; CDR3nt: TGTGCCATCAGTCGGGACTCCTCATTTTCCTACGAGCAGTACTTC
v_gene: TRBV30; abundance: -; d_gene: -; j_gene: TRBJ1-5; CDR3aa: CAWSASHGGQPQHF; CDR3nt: TGTGCCTGGAGTGCCTCACACGGGGGTCAGCCCCAGCATTTT
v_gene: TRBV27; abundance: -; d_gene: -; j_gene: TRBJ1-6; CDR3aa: CASSLTLTSPLHF; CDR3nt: TGTGCCAGCAGTTTAACATTAACTTCACCCCTCCACTTT
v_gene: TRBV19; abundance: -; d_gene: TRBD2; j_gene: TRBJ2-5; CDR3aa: CASSRRGDRQETQYF; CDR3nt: TGTGCCAGTAGCCGCCGGGGGGACCGCCAAGAGACCCAGTACTTC
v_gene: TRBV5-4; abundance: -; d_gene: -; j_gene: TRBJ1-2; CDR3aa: CASSHILGQSNYGYTF; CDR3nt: TGTGCCAGCAGCCACATCCTCGGACAGAGCAACTATGGCTACACCTTC
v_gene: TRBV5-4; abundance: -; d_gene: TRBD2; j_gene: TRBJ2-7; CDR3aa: CANTPGLTRWEQYF; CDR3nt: TGTGCGAACACCCCGGGACTAACACGGTGGGAGCAGTACTTC
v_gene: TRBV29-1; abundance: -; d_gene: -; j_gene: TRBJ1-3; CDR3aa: CSVTTRVGNTIYF; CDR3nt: TGCAGCGTTACTACGAGAGTCGGAAACACCATATATTTT
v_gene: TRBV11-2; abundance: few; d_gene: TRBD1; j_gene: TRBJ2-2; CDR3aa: CASSLLKGARTGELFF; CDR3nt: TGTGCCAGCAGCTTATTAAAGGGGGCGCGAACCGGGGAGCTGTTTTTT
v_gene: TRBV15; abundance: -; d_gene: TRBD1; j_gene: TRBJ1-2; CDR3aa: CATSPDRGGGYTF; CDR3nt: TGTGCCACCAGCCCGGACAGGGGTGGTGGCTACACCTTC
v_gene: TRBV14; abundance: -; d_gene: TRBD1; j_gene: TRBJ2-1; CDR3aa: CASSQVSGGFNEQFF; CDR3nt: TGTGCCAGCAGCCAAGTATCAGGGGGATTCAATGAGCAGTTCTTC
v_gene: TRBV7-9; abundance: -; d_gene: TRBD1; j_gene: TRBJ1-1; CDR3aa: CASGPGTVNTEAFF; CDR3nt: TGTGCCAGCGGCCCCGGGACAGTGAACACTGAAGCTTTCTTT
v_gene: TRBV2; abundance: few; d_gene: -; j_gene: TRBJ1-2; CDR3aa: CASSVDSGAIGYTF; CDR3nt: TGTGCCAGCAGTGTCGATTCGGGAGCTATTGGCTACACCTTC
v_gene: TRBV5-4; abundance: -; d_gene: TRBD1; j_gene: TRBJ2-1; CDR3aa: CASSTRDRDGRNEQFF; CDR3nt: TGTGCCAGCAGCACCCGGGACAGGGATGGGAGGAATGAGCAGTTCTTC
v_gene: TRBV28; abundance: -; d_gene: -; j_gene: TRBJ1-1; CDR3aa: CATSRHDTGEAFF; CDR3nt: TGTGCCACCAGTCGACACGACACTGGTGAAGCTTTCTTT
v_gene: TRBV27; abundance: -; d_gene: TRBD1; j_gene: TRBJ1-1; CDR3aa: CASSLQQGNPEAFF; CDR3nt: TGTGCCAGCAGTTTACAACAGGGGAATCCTGAAGCTTTCTTT
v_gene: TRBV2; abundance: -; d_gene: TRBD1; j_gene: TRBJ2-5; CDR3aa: CATRRDGTAKQETQYF; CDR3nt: TGTGCCACCAGAAGAGACGGGACAGCGAAACAAGAGACCCAGTACTTC
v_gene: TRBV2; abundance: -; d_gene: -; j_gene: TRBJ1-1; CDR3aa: CASSRTPGSTEAFF; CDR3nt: TGTGCCAGCAGTCGAACCCCGGGATCCACTGAAGCTTTCTTT
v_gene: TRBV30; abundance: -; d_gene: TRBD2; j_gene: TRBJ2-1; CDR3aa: CASGTSGRTEQFF; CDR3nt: TGTGCCTCGGGGACTAGCGGGAGGACTGAGCAGTTCTTC
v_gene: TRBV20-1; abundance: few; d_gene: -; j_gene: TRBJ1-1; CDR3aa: CSVMNTEAFF; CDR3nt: TGCAGCGTTATGAACACTGAAGCTTTCTTT
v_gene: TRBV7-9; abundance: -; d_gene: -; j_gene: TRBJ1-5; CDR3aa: CASSLRRDSRPQHF; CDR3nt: TGTGCCAGCAGCTTAAGGAGGGACTCGCGGCCCCAGCATTTT
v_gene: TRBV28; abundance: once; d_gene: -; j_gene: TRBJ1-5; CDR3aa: CASRTQGHQPQHF; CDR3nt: TGTGCCAGCAGAACCCAGGGCCATCAGCCCCAGCATTTT
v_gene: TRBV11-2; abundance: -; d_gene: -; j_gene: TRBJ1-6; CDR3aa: CASSPRGENSPLHF; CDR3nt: TGTGCCAGCAGCCCTCGGGGGGAAAATTCACCCCTCCACTTT
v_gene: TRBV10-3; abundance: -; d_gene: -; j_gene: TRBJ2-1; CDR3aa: CAISEKGEPPNEQFF; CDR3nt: TGTGCCATCAGTGAGAAGGGGGAGCCCCCTAATGAGCAGTTCTTC
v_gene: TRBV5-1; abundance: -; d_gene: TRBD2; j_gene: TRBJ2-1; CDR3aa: CASSFSASGRNNEQFF; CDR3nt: TGCGCCAGCAGCTTTTCGGCTAGCGGGAGGAATAATGAGCAGTTCTTC
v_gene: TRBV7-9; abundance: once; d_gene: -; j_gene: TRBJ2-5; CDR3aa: CASSLAMGAAETQYF; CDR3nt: TGTGCCAGCAGCTTAGCTATGGGCGCCGCGGAGACCCAGTACTTC
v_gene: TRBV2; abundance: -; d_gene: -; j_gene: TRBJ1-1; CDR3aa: CASSSEQSMNTEAFF; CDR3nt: TGTGCCAGCAGTTCTGAACAGTCCATGAACACTGAAGCTTTCTTT
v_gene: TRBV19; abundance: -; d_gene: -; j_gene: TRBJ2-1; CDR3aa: CASSIADLSGSEQFF; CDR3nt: TGTGCCAGTAGTATTGCGGATCTCTCCGGGAGTGAGCAGTTCTTC
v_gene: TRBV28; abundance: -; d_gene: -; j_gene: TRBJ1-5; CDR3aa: CASSLVDSYNQPQHF; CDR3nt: TGTGCCAGCAGTTTAGTGGATAGCTACAATCAGCCCCAGCATTTT
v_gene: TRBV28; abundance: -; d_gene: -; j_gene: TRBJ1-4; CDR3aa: CASITGGEASEKLFF; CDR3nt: TGTGCCAGCATCACGGGGGGGGAGGCCTCAGAAAAACTGTTTTTT
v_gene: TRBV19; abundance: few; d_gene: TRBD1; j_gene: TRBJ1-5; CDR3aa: CASRQGVNQPQHF; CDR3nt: TGTGCCAGTCGACAGGGGGTCAATCAGCCCCAGCATTTT
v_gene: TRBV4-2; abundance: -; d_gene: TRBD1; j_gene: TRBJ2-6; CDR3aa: CASSHGQGAGSGANVLTF; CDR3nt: TGTGCCAGCAGCCACGGACAGGGGGCTGGGTCTGGGGCCAACGTCCTGACTTTC
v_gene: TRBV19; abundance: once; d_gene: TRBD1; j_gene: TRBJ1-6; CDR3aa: CASSIIAPSGQGASPLHF; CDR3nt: TGTGCCAGTAGTATAATTGCCCCCTCAGGACAGGGGGCATCACCCCTCCACTTT
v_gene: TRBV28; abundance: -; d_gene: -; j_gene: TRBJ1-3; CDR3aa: CASRAGGLGDTIYF; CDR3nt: TGTGCCAGCAGAGCCGGGGGTCTGGGGGACACCATATATTTT
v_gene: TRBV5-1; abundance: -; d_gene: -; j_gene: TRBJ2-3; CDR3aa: CASSLQRTDTQYF; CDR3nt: TGCGCCAGCAGCTTGCAGCGAACAGATACGCAGTATTTT
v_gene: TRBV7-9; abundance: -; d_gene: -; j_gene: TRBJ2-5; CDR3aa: CASSGGPETQYF; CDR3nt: TGTGCCAGCAGCGGGGGCCCAGAGACCCAGTACTTC
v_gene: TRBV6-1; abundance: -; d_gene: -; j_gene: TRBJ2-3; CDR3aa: CASSIEVATDTQYF; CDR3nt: TGTGCCAGCAGTATCGAGGTGGCTACAGATACGCAGTATTTT
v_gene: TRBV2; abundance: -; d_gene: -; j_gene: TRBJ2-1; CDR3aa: CASGLIQTGQQFF; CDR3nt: TGTGCCAGCGGTTTAATCCAGACAGGACAACAGTTCTTC
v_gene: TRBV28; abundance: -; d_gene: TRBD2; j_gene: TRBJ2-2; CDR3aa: CASRSGGLTGELFF; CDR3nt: TGTGCCAGCAGGTCGGGGGGATTGACCGGGGAGCTGTTTTTT
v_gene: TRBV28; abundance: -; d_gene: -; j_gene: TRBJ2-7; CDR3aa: CASSSHWGGDYEQYF; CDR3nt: TGTGCCAGCAGTTCCCACTGGGGAGGAGACTACGAGCAGTACTTC
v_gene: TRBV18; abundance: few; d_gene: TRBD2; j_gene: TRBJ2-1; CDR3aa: CASSPTSGSHEQFF; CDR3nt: TGTGCCAGCTCACCAACCAGCGGGAGCCATGAGCAGTTCTTC
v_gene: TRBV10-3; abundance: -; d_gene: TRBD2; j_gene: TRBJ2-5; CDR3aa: CAISASGGKETQYF; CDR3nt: TGTGCCATCAGTGCTAGCGGAGGAAAAGAGACCCAGTACTTC
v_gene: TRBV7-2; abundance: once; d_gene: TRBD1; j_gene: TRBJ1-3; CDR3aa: CASRRDRGAGNTIYF; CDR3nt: TGTGCCAGCCGCCGGGACAGGGGTGCTGGAAACACCATATATTTT
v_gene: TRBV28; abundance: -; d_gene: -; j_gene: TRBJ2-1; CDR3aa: CASFRTAGYNEQFF; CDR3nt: TGTGCCAGCTTTAGGACAGCTGGCTACAATGAGCAGTTCTTC
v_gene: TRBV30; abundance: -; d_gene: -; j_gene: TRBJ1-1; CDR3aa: CAWRQGTEAFF; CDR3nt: TGTGCCTGGAGACAGGGTACTGAAGCTTTCTTT
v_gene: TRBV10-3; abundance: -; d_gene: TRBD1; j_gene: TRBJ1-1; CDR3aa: CATQGGDRMSTEAFF; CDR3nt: TGTGCCACCCAGGGAGGGGACAGGATGAGCACTGAAGCTTTCTTT